Listed below are T cell receptor beta chains from one sample, sequenced in a study of control samples from healthy donors and cancer patients. The protocol was immunoSEQ multiplex PCR, while the TCRdb copy is restricted to in-frame clones and leaves out a portion. The sample consists of roughly 120,000 clones, about 93% of them appearing once. The sequenced sample consisted of PBMCs. These receptors came from a man aged 45-65 years with head and neck cancer. Both conserved end residues are part of each CDR3. A D gene is named only where the DNA matches it firmly.

TRBV2 18 TRBD2 CASSESLAGGHRTGELFF
TRBV7-9 15 NA CASSLDGLRGYEQYF
TRBV10-3 12 NA CAISEGGTEAFF
TRBV7-9 14 NA CASSLAAGSYGYTF
TRBV7-9 16 TRBD1 CASSLMTGISTDTQYF
TRBV7-9 16 NA CASSSGVGSGANVLTF
TRBV19 14 NA CASSIWETNQPQHF
TRBV30 11 NA CASGQNYGYTF
TRBV11-3 10 NA CASRDQPQHF
TRBV10-3 13 NA CAISEPWQAFFDF
TRBV7-2 14 TRBD1 CASSSTGRNTEAFF
TRBV4-2 14 NA CASSLGLLNTEAFF
TRBV6-1 14 NA CANSEALGIYGYTF
TRBV4-2 17 TRBD2 CASSQESGLAGSYEQYF
TRBV12-3/TRBV12-4 11 NA CANPRRLRAFF
TRBV30 15 NA CAWSVGGTGNEKLFF
TRBV7-9 12 TRBD2 CVGTSYYGEQFF
TRBV7-2 18 TRBD2 CASSLYLAGGRGLNEQFF
TRBV23-1 20 TRBD1 CASSQSPPDVPGQGAHIQYF
TRBV4-1 15 NA CASSQDRMYNQPQHF
TRBV6-1 15 NA CASSELLGGNQPQHF
TRBV7-9 17 TRBD1 CASSPGQGARLDTEAFF
TRBV7-9 14 NA CASSLQGENTEAFF
TRBV20-1 15 NA CSASGGSQGNSPLHF
TRBV6-6 16 TRBD2 CASRTPRGVIGDTQYF
TRBV28 12 NA CASRANSYEQYF
TRBV27 15 NA CASSLSRTGDYGYTF
TRBV7-3 14 NA CASSLSAGITEAFF
TRBV7-9 16 NA CASSAPEGTLNTEAFF
TRBV11-2 12 NA CASSTGTYEQYF
TRBV7-9 16 NA CASSLSALLNTGELFF
TRBV30 11 NA CAWKGLTEAFF
TRBV30 13 TRBD1 CAWSSGTGSKLFF
TRBV12-3/TRBV12-4 13 NA CASTPGHNQPQHF
TRBV3-1/TRBV3-2 15 NA CASSQNWTPEETQYF
TRBV19 16 NA CASTPSRSGNTGELFF
TRBV7-9 17 TRBD1 CASSRNKNTGGVDEQYF
TRBV7-3 13 NA CASSSMAGYGYTF
TRBV7-8 13 TRBD2 CASSRGTSGGPSF
TRBV6-6 15 NA CASSPGTRGNQPQHF
TRBV27 16 NA CASSSKGVAMNTEAFF
TRBV6-4 14 NA CASSEASYNSPLHF
TRBV10-3 15 NA CAIRTPIPGRYEQYF
TRBV2 15 NA CASSDGGLSYNEQFF
TRBV7-2 16 NA CASSPMGRGVDQPQHF
TRBV6-2/TRBV6-3 14 NA CASSLWPQEETQYF
TRBV5-1 16 TRBD2 CASSFEGGLGRETQYF
TRBV10-1 15 NA CASSGGGGRKETQYF
TRBV4-1 15 TRBD1 CASSHLPGQRLEQYF
TRBV27 14 TRBD1 CASSPQGAINTQYF